The 4 T cell receptor beta chains below come from one sample, sequenced in a study of shared clonotypes between healthy human individuals. Clones were sequenced by immunoSEQ multiplex PCR, and TCRdb holds only the in-frame ones, with some missing. The sample has about 2.2 million clones; around 93% are singletons. Naive CD8 isolation took CD45RO-negative cells positively selected for CCR7 and excluded terminally differentiated effector memory CD45RA+ cells. Sequences were obtained from naive CD8+ T cells from PBMCs. The receptors shown here come from a man between 18 and 35 years old in good health. Some clones in this sample may be carry-over from other donors' samples.

The gene calls are TRBV9 and TRBJ1-3; 9 nucleotides line up with TRBD1. The CDR3 contains 15 residues. Germline V lookup: CDR1 SGDLS, CDR2 YYNGEE. V shed 3 bases and J 4 bases; nucleotides not matched to a gene: 5. CDR3 in amino acids: CASSETGTGGNTIYF. CDR3 sequence (DNA): TGTGCCAGCAGCGAGACCGGGACAGGGGGAAACACCATATATTTT.

The chain is built from TRBV28 and TRBJ2-2, with 7 nucleotides matching TRBD1. V lost 2 bases, J lost 4 bases, and 16 bases stayed unmatched. The CDR3 runs 19 residues. The germline V gene encodes CDR1 MDHEN and CDR2 SYDVKM. The CDR3 DNA reads as TGTGCCAGCAGTTTAGGTTTCCCGGACAGGCGACCGGGCACCGGGGAGCTGTTTTTT. It specifies CASSLGFPDRRPGTGELFF.

The J gene is TRBJ1-1, the V gene TRBV19; the match to TRBD1 covers 10 bases. This CDR3 has 15 residues. Germline V gene lookup returns CDR1 LNHDA and CDR2 SQIVND (reference sequence). Germline trimming cut 7 bases from V and 0 bases from J; bases unmatched to any gene: 5. The CDR3, as DNA: TGTGCCAGTACTAAGGACAGGGGGATGAACACTGAAGCTTTCTTT. It is translated as CASTKDRGMNTEAFF.

This chain links TRBV11-2 with TRBJ1-5; D might be TRBD1 (5 bases). The CDR3 length is 16 residues. V was pared by 0 bases and J by 7 bases, with 16 bases between. Germline values: CDR1 SGHAT, CDR2 FQNNGV. CDR3 DNA sequence: TGTGCCAGCAGCTTAGACTTGGGACGGAGGGACCAGCCCCAGCATTTT. It codes for CASSLDLGRRDQPQHF.